The next 28 T cell receptor beta chains were all read from a single sample in a study of cytomegalovirus exposure and HLA in healthy donors. Data came from immunoSEQ multiplex PCR; TCRdb stores just in-frame clones and leaves some out. Among 150,000 to 200,000 clones listed, approximately 85% were seen once. Sequencing used PBMCs. These receptor sequences come from a woman in her late teens or twenties in good health and CMV-seronegative.

V gene TRBV29-1 combines with J gene TRBJ1-2; a weak D match, TRBD1 (6 bases). The V end lost 7 bases, the J end lost 2 bases, and 11 bases lay between the germline ends. The CDR3 runs to 12 residues. Germline V gives CDR1 SQVTM, CDR2 ANQGSEA. The CDR3 region is CSAGDTNYGYTF. In DNA, the CDR3 is TGCAGCGCCGGGGACACCAACTATGGCTACACCTTC.

The sample holds a few counts of this clone. The chain combines TRBV5-6 with TRBJ1-2; 7 bases are shared with TRBD1. The CDR3 extends over 15 amino acids. Trimming took 4 bases from V and 0 from J; bases not matched to a gene: 6. Germline values: CDR1 SGHDT, CDR2 YYEEEE. The CDR3 loop is CASSRGTVPNYGYTF. As DNA, the CDR3 is TGTGCCAGCAGCCGAGGGACAGTCCCTAACTATGGCTACACCTTC.

The rearrangement links TRBV6-1 to TRBJ1-2, with D maybe TRBD1 (6 bases). The CDR3 runs to 11 residues. V was cut by 8 bases and J by 6 bases, with 10 bases left in between. From germline, CDR1 is MNHNS and CDR2 SASEGT. CDR3 loop: CASDAGDGYTF. In nucleotides, the CDR3 is TGTGCCAGCGACGCAGGGGATGGCTACACCTTC.

The chain couples TRBV27 to TRBJ2-7, with 10 bases aligning to TRBD2. Germline assignment: CDR1 MNHEY and CDR2 SMNVEV (reference sequence). Trimming removed 0 bases from V and 3 bases from J; junction bases left unmatched: 5. CDR3 size: 16 residues. As DNA, the CDR3 is TGTGCCAGCAGTTTATCACCCGGGACTAGCGACTACGAGCAGTACTTC. This translates into CASSLSPGTSDYEQYF.

This rearrangement joins TRBV6-1 to TRBJ1-2; perhaps TRBD1 as D (6 bases). Per germline, CDR1 MNHNS and CDR2 SASEGT. The CDR3 totals 13 residues. The V gene lost 6 bases and the J gene lost 3 bases, with 11 bases spanning the gap. CDR3 sequence reads: CASSRDTYYGYTF. CDR3 DNA: TGTGCCAGCAGCCGGGACACTTACTATGGCTACACCTTC.

The rearrangement joins TRBV18 to TRBJ2-7; 14 bases fit TRBD2. The germline gives CDR1 KGHSH, CDR2 LQKENI. V was pared by 3 bases and J by 8 bases, with 6 bases of the junction left unmatched. This CDR3 has 15 residues. CDR3 nucleotides: TGTGCCAGCTCACCCGAGGGACTAGCGGGAGTCAAGCAGTACTTC. Amino acids: CASSPEGLAGVKQYF.

There are a few counts of this clone. J is TRBJ1-3 and V is TRBV11-2; TRBD1 matches at 8 bases. After removal of 1 base from V and 0 bases from J, the junction contained 5 bases not matched to a gene. CDR3 length: 17 residues. CDR1 SGHAT and CDR2 FQNNGV come from the germline V gene. For the CDR3, the DNA is TGTGCCAGCAGCTTAGGGTGGACAGGGTACTCTGGAAACACCATATATTTT. Protein product: CASSLGWTGYSGNTIYF. Full variable domain (missing parts from reference TRBV11-2 and TRBJ1-3): EAGVAQSPRYKIIEKRQSVAFWCNPISGHATLYWYQQILGQGPKLLIQFQNNGVVDDSQLPKDRFSAERLKGVDSTLKIQPAKLEDSAVYLCASSLGWTGYSGNTIYFGEGSWLTVV.

V is TRBV9 and J is TRBJ1-1, with a weak D call TRBD1 (5 bases). The CDR3 is 16 amino acids. Trimming took off 0 bases at V and 4 bases at J, with 16 bases between the two ends. Germline loops: CDR1 SGDLS, CDR2 YYNGEE. Written as DNA, the CDR3 is TGTGCCAGCAGCGTAGATTCGTTCGGAGGGGCCACTGAAGCTTTCTTT. Its protein product is CASSVDSFGGATEAFF.

V and J are TRBV18 and TRBJ2-3, with 12 bases lining up with TRBD2. Germline CDR1 KGHSH, CDR2 LQKENI. This CDR3 comprises 16 residues. Germline trimming cut 2 bases from V and 6 bases from J; bases unmatched to any gene: 6. The CDR3 bases are TGTGCCAGCTCACCAATTCTAGCGGGGGGGCTCGATACGCAGTATTTT. Its protein product is CASSPILAGGLDTQYF.

The V call is TRBV7-2, the J call TRBJ2-7; perhaps TRBD1 as D (5 bases). V was pared by 4 bases and J by 5 bases, with 12 bases between. This CDR3 has 13 amino acids. Germline V gene data show CDR1 as SGHTA and CDR2 as FQGNSA. The CDR3 sequence: CASSYNQGHEQYF. The CDR3 coding sequence is TGTGCCAGCAGCTACAATCAGGGTCACGAGCAGTACTTC.

This chain connects TRBV7-6 to TRBJ2-5, with 10 nucleotides matching TRBD2. Germline CDR1 is SGHVS and CDR2 is FNYEAQ. The CDR3 contains 14 residues. V lost 4 bases to trimming and J lost 5 bases; unmatched junction nucleotides: 4. In nucleotides, the CDR3 is TGTGCCAGCAGCTCTAGCGGGGGCTACGAGACCCAGTACTTC. Amino acid sequence: CASSSSGGYETQYF.

On this clone: Other nucleotide sequences from this sample produce the same CDR3. The chain employs TRBV30 and TRBJ2-1, with 9 bases lining up with TRBD2. Germline V gene lookup returns CDR1 GTSNPN and CDR2 SVGIG (reference sequence). The CDR3 totals 15 residues. V dropped 0 bases and J dropped 2; count of bases not matched to a gene: 2. CDR3: CAWSVLAGAYNEQFF. As DNA, the CDR3 is TGTGCCTGGAGTGTATTAGCGGGAGCCTACAATGAGCAGTTCTTC.

The rearrangement uses TRBV27 and TRBJ2-7; weak D call: TRBD1 (6 bases). Trimming shortened V by 3 bases and J by 5 bases, and 11 bases separated the two germline ends. CDR3 length: 13 amino acids. CDR1 MNHEY and CDR2 SMNVEV come from the germline V gene (reference sequence). The CDR3 here is CASSFQGMNEQYF. CDR3 DNA: TGTGCCAGCAGTTTCCAGGGGATGAACGAGCAGTACTTC.

The V and J genes are TRBV27 and TRBJ1-1, with 8 nucleotides matching TRBD1. This CDR3 comprises 15 residues. Germline V gives CDR1 MNHEY, CDR2 SMNVEV (reference sequence). Losses at the gene ends were 3 bases for V and 6 bases for J; bases not matched to a gene: 9. The CDR3 is CASSLAGGQGAEAFF. The DNA of the CDR3 is TGTGCCAGCAGTTTGGCAGGGGGCCAGGGGGCTGAAGCTTTCTTT.

The CDR3 DNA sequence: TGTGCCTGGACCCAACTAACCAAAAACATTCAGTACTTC. It codes for CAWTQLTKNIQYF. The chain uses TRBV30 and TRBJ2-4; D gene ambiguous. Germline V CDR1 and CDR2: GTSNPN, SVGIG (reference sequence). Trimming left V 4 bases short and J 2 bases short, with 9 bases between. The CDR3 length is 13 residues.

The rearrangement links TRBV27 to TRBJ1-2; TRBD1 might be the D (5 bases). The CDR3 runs to 15 residues. V lost 3 bases, J lost 3 bases, and 14 bases lay in between. Germline V gene lookup returns CDR1 MNHEY and CDR2 SMNVEV (reference sequence). The chain's CDR3 is CASSFSGIGYYGYTF. DNA of the CDR3: TGTGCCAGCAGTTTTTCAGGGATCGGCTACTATGGCTACACCTTC.

V and J are TRBV18 and TRBJ1-3; TRBD1 matches at 10 bases. V lost 1 base, J lost 1 base, and 10 bases stayed unmatched. The germline gives CDR1 KGHSH, CDR2 LQKENI. The CDR3 consists of 19 residues. The CDR3 DNA follows: TGTGCCAGCTCACCACTAAGCGGGACAGGGGAAGTGTCTGGAAACACCATATATTTT. Amino acid sequence: CASSPLSGTGEVSGNTIYF.

This chain joins TRBV5-4 and TRBJ1-4; 9 positions match TRBD1. Germline V gene lookup returns CDR1 SGHNT and CDR2 YYREEE (reference sequence). The CDR3 totals 18 residues. V dropped 4 bases and J dropped 6; count of bases not matched to a gene: 16. The CDR3 here is CASSHTGTGTILDEKLFF. The CDR3 DNA sequence: TGTGCCAGCAGCCATACCGGGACAGGGACGATCTTGGATGAAAAACTGTTTTTT. Full variable domain (remainder filled in from reference TRBV5-4 and TRBJ1-4): ETGVTQSPTHLIKTRGQQVTLRCSSQSGHNTVSWYQQALGQGPQFIFQYYREEENGRGNFPPRFSGLQFPNYSSELNVNALELDDSALYLCASSHTGTGTILDEKLFFGSGTQLSVL.

The chain has TRBV6-5 and TRBJ2-4; 8 bases line up with TRBD2. V gave up 5 bases and J gave up 9 bases; unmatched junction bases: 6. Germline CDR1 is MNHEY and CDR2 is SVGAGI. This CDR3 region has 13 residues. The CDR3 nucleotides read TGTGCCAGCAGTGCGCCCGGGAGGGTCATTCAGTACTTC. Amino acid sequence: CASSAPGRVIQYF.

V gene TRBV2 combines with J gene TRBJ1-6; 7 positions match TRBD1. This CDR3 has 16 amino acids. Germline CDR1 and CDR2: SNHLY and FYNNEI. V was pared by 6 bases and J by 0 bases, with 5 bases of the junction left unmatched. CDR3 nucleotides: TGTGCCAGCAGCGGGGACAGTACCTCCTATAATTCACCCCTCCACTTT. Translated: CASSGDSTSYNSPLHF.

The chain links TRBV7-8 to TRBJ2-1; 11 bases agree with TRBD2. V was pared by 0 bases and J by 4 bases, with 2 bases of the junction left unmatched. There are 16 residues in the CDR3. Per germline, CDR1 SGHVS and CDR2 FQNEAQ. In nucleotides, the CDR3 is TGTGCCAGCAGCTTAGCCGGGACTAGCGGATACAATGAGCAGTTCTTC. Translated, it gives CASSLAGTSGYNEQFF.

This chain's CDR3 is CASKRDSDTGELFF. The CDR3 DNA sequence: TGCGCCAGCAAAAGGGACTCAGACACCGGGGAGCTGTTTTTT. This chain joins TRBV5-1 and TRBJ2-2; a weak D match, TRBD2 (6 bases). Germline V CDR1 and CDR2: SGHRS, YFSETQ. The ends were cut back, 6 bases at V and 3 bases at J, with 12 bases in the middle. The CDR3 runs 14 residues.

This clone has more than one count but fewer than ten. The CDR3 here is CASSSTGTGFYYGYTF. CDR3 bases: TGTGCCAGCAGCTCAACCGGGACAGGGTTCTACTATGGCTACACCTTC. This chain connects TRBV7-9 to TRBJ1-2, with TRBD1 matching over 9 bases. CDR3 length: 16 amino acids. V lost 4 bases, J lost 3 bases, and 9 bases stayed unmatched. Germline CDR1 is SEHNR and CDR2 is FQNEAQ (reference sequence).

This rearrangement joins TRBV20-1 to TRBJ1-1; D is unresolved. In germline, CDR1 is DFQATT, CDR2 SNEGSKA (reference sequence). V was cut by 5 bases and J by 5 bases, with 9 bases left in between. CDR3 length equals 11 residues. CDR3 DNA: TGCAGTGCTCCGTACGGGACTGAAGCTTTCTTT. It codes for CSAPYGTEAFF.

CDR3 region: CASSPLEGADTEAFF. DNA for the CDR3: TGTGCCAGCTCACCACTCGAGGGGGCAGACACTGAAGCTTTCTTT. The chain couples TRBV18 to TRBJ1-1, with 7 positions matching TRBD1. There are 15 residues in the CDR3. Per the germline V gene, CDR1 is KGHSH and CDR2 is LQKENI. The ends lost 1 base at V and 3 bases at J; junction bases unmatched: 5.

DNA of the CDR3: TGTGCCAGCAGCCCCCAGTACGAGCAGTACTTC. It specifies CASSPQYEQYF. The J gene is TRBJ2-7, the V gene TRBV7-9; unclear D gene. Deletions cut 5 bases from V and 4 bases from J, with 6 bases between. CDR3 length: 11 residues. CDR1 and CDR2 (germline): SEHNR, FQNEAQ (reference sequence).

The rearrangement links TRBV30 to TRBJ2-2, with D unresolved. This CDR3 is 13 amino acids long. Germline V gives CDR1 GTSNPN, CDR2 SVGIG (reference sequence). Trimming cost V 2 bases and J 7 bases, with 11 bases left between them. The CDR3 DNA reads as TGTGCCTGGAGTAAAAGCCGTCGCGGGGAGCTGTTTTTT. Translating gives CAWSKSRRGELFF.

This chain's CDR3 is CASSFSGKSSYEQYF. In DNA form, the CDR3 reads TGTGCCAGCAGCTTCTCAGGGAAGAGCTCCTACGAGCAGTACTTC. The V and J genes are TRBV7-8 and TRBJ2-7; D is perhaps TRBD1 (5 bases). CDR3 length: 15 amino acids. Germline loops: CDR1 SGHVS, CDR2 FQNEAQ. V lost 3 bases, J lost 0 bases, and 12 bases lay in between.